The next 9 T cell receptor beta chains were all read from a single sample in a study of T-cell reconstitution after alpha-beta-depleted transplantation in children. Unique molecular identifiers featured in how the TCRbeta library was prepared. MiXCR was run by TCRdb on the PCR reads, yielding one entry per CDR3 protein. Of around 670,000 distinct CDR3 sequences listed, under 15% are singletons. Material: PBMCs, obtained before TCRalphabeta/CD19-depleted stem cell transplant. All receptors derive from a girl aged 2-10 years with congenital amegakaryocytic thrombocytopenia, due to receive a stem cell transplant.

As for this clonotype: This clone may be a read error of a much larger clone one base away. The chain recombines TRBV3-1 with TRBJ2-5; D gene uncertain. The CDR3 spans 13 residues. Trimming shortened V by 3 bases and J by 1 base, and 6 bases separated the two germline ends. In germline, CDR1 is LGHDT, CDR2 YNNKEL (reference sequence). The CDR3 DNA is TGTGCCAGCAGCCAGGAGAGCCAAGAGACCCAGTACTTC. Translated, it gives CASSQESQETQYF.

In the case of this clonotype: Germline and junction disagree at one end, which may indicate a read error. This rearrangement joins TRBV20-1 to TRBJ2-3; TRBD2 aligns across 11 bases. This CDR3 comprises 15 residues. CDR1 and CDR2 from the germline V gene are DFQATT and SNEGSKA (reference sequence). CDR3 DNA sequence: TGCAGTGCTGTCCCACTAGCGGGAGAGGGAGATACGCTGTATTTT. Protein: CSAVPLAGEGDTLYF.

This clonotype has a handful of counts. The V gene is TRBV5-1, the J gene TRBJ2-3, with D maybe TRBD1 (6 bases). The ends were cut back, 2 bases at V and 6 bases at J, with 13 bases in the middle. CDR1 is SGHRS, CDR2 YFSETQ, per germline. This CDR3 contains 14 residues. CDR3 sequence: CASSFRGRPDTQYF. The CDR3 DNA follows: TGCGCCAGCAGCTTTAGGGGGAGACCTGATACGCAGTATTTT.

This clonotype appeared a few times. The chain uses TRBV7-9 and TRBJ2-3, with 13 bases identical to TRBD2. After removal of 5 bases from V and 4 bases from J, the junction contained 9 bases not matched to a gene. The CDR3 consists of 17 residues. Germline assignment: CDR1 SEHNR and CDR2 FQNEAQ (reference sequence). The CDR3 DNA reads as TGTGCCAGCAGCCTGCCACGAACTAGCGGGAGGGCAGATACGCAGTATTTT. Its translation is CASSLPRTSGRADTQYF.

Many counts were recorded for this clonotype. This chain links TRBV5-5 with TRBJ2-3; 9 bases map to TRBD1. V gave up 2 bases and J gave up 1 base; unmatched junction bases: 5. The CDR3 runs 16 residues. Germline V gives CDR1 SGHKS, CDR2 YYEKEE (reference sequence). CDR3 sequence (DNA): TGTGCCAGCAGCTTTACAGGGGGCGGTGGCACAGATACGCAGTATTTT. Its protein is CASSFTGGGGTDTQYF.

This clonotype has at least ten counts. V is TRBV5-1 and J is TRBJ2-1, with D perhaps matching TRBD1 (5 bases). The CDR3 is made up of 20 amino acids. V lost 2 bases and J lost 1, with 25 bases in between. CDR1 SGHRS and CDR2 YFSETQ come from the germline V gene. DNA of the CDR3: TGCGCCAGCAGCTTAGTAGCTGGGGCTCCCCAACGAGGATCCTACAATGAGCAGTTCTTC. Translating gives CASSLVAGAPQRGSYNEQFF.

There are many counts of this clonotype. This chain uses TRBV6-5 with TRBJ2-3, with D possibly matching TRBD1 (5 bases). CDR1 is MNHEY, CDR2 SVGAGI, per germline. Trimming took 0 bases from V and 6 from J, leaving 10 bases between them. This CDR3 comprises 14 residues. The CDR3 DNA sequence: TGTGCCAGCAGTTACTCATACTGGGGCGATACGCAGTATTTT. This sequence encodes CASSYSYWGDTQYF.

The CDR3 DNA follows: TGTGCCAGCGGGGCGACGGTAACTAATGAAAAACTGTTTTTT. It encodes CASGATVTNEKLFF. This chain connects TRBV2 to TRBJ1-4; tentative D call: TRBD1 (5 bases). CDR1 and CDR2 from the germline V gene are SNHLY and FYNNEI. This CDR3 comprises 14 residues. V was cut by 8 bases and J by 1 base, with 11 bases left in between.

This clonotype appeared many times. The rearrangement links TRBV5-1 to TRBJ1-1; TRBD1 might be the D (5 bases). CDR3 length: 14 amino acids. Per germline, CDR1 SGHRS and CDR2 YFSETQ. V lost 5 bases and J 1 base, leaving 12 bases between the germline ends. CDR3 residues: CASSEWGSNTEAFF. As DNA, the CDR3 is TGCGCCAGCAGTGAATGGGGGTCGAACACTGAAGCTTTCTTT.